This T cell receptor (beta chain) was obtained from a study of blood T cells in healthy people across ages. The germline V gene encodes CDR1 MGHDK and CDR2 SYGVNS. This CDR3 is built from 16 residues. The V and J ends lost 1 base and 6 bases respectively, with 18 bases between them. PCR was performed a second time for about 7 to 11 cycles using a sample-barcoded 5' primer and a J-beta primer mix. Each cDNA molecule was tagged by a template-switch adaptor that had 12 random nucleotides. TCRdb independently ran MiXCR on the 5' RACE reads; one entry per CDR3 protein. Of about 1,500,000 distinct CDR3 sequences listed, around 42% are singletons.

The TCR sequence derives from a woman aged 18-29 years in good health. Input material: blood. The rearrangement uses TRBV25-1 and TRBJ1-2, with a weak D call TRBD1 (6 bases). The CDR3 reads CASSEFGPRGADGYTF. CDR3 nucleotides: TGTGCCAGCAGTGAATTTGGGCCCCGGGGGGCGGATGGCTACACCTTC.